One and the same sample provided the 24 T cell receptor beta chains below, sequenced in a study of Ad26.COV2.S vaccination and SARS-CoV-2 variants. Described treatment: roughly 18 received Ad26.COV2.S at low or high dose, single or two shots; roughly 5 received placebo; per-sample allocation not given. Samples analyzed were those drawn on day 63 after the first vaccine or placebo injection. Generated by immunoSEQ multiplex PCR, the TCRdb table keeps only in-frame clones and is missing some. The sample consists of about 320,000 clones, approximately 86% of them appearing once. Specimen: peripheral blood, collected in a trial of Ad26.COV2.S vaccine versus placebo. The receptors were sampled from a person aged 18-60 years who received the Ad26.COV2.S COVID-19 vaccine or a placebo.

This chain uses TRBV5-1 with TRBJ2-3; 12 bases are shared with TRBD2. CDR1 and CDR2 (germline): SGHRS, YFSETQ. V gave up 4 bases and J gave up 11 bases; unmatched junction bases: 2. The CDR3 covers 12 residues. CDR3 residues: CASSPGLAGQYF. As DNA, the CDR3 is TGCGCCAGCAGCCCGGGACTAGCGGGGCAGTATTTT.

The chain recombines TRBV14 with TRBJ1-2; 7 nucleotides line up with TRBD1. CDR1 is SGHDN, CDR2 FVKESK, per germline. The CDR3 runs to 12 residues. J lost 10 bases, V lost 5 bases, and 7 bases had no gene match. The CDR3 nucleotides are TGTGCCAGCAGCTACACAGGGGCAAACTACACCTTC. It is translated as CASSYTGANYTF.

The chain is built from TRBV4-1 and TRBJ2-1; 7 bases fit TRBD1. Germline values: CDR1 MGHRA, CDR2 YSYEKL. V was pared by 4 bases and J by 6 bases, with 9 bases of the junction left unmatched. The CDR3 has 15 amino acids. The CDR3 here is CASSPQGVGVNEQFF. CDR3 coding DNA: TGCGCCAGCAGCCCCCAGGGGGTTGGAGTCAATGAGCAGTTCTTC.

The CDR3: CASSPAGVSYEQYF. As DNA, the CDR3 is TGTGCCAGCAGCCCGGCCGGGGTCTCCTACGAGCAGTACTTC. The chain links TRBV9 to TRBJ2-7; maybe TRBD2 (5 bases). The CDR3 contains 14 residues. CDR1 and CDR2 from the germline V gene are SGDLS and YYNGEE. The ends were cut back, 4 bases at V and 0 bases at J, with 11 bases in the middle.

This chain uses TRBV10-3 with TRBJ1-2, with D possibly TRBD1 on 5 matching bases. V lost 7 bases, J lost 2 bases, and 14 bases lay in between. The CDR3 is made up of 14 amino acids. In germline, CDR1 is ENHRY, CDR2 SYGVKD. The CDR3 region is CAIKPQGSNYGYTF. The CDR3 DNA reads as TGTGCCATCAAACCCCAGGGTTCAAACTATGGCTACACCTTC.

This chain links TRBV29-1 with TRBJ2-1; no definite D call. The length of the CDR3 is 16 residues. The ends were cut back, 0 bases at V and 4 bases at J, with 16 bases in the middle. CDR1 and CDR2 from the germline V gene are SQVTM and ANQGSEA. In DNA form, the CDR3 reads TGCAGCGTTGAAGATGGACGGCCCCAAAATTACAATGAGCAGTTCTTC. Residues: CSVEDGRPQNYNEQFF.

CDR3 bases: TGTGCTAGTGGTTTGGTATCCTTGGGGATCAATGAGCAGTTCTTC. As protein: CASGLVSLGINEQFF. V and J are TRBV12-5 and TRBJ2-1, with D unresolved. Trimming shortened V by 0 bases and J by 6 bases, and 12 bases separated the two germline ends. The CDR3 length is 15 residues. The germline V gene has CDR1 LGHNT and CDR2 FRNRAP.

The table lists this clone with a count of one. The rearrangement uses TRBV6-5 and TRBJ1-1, with D uncertain. Trimming cost V 6 bases and J 0 bases, with 8 bases left between them. The CDR3 is 13 residues long. Germline V gene data show CDR1 as MNHEY and CDR2 as SVGAGI. Written as DNA, the CDR3 is TGTGCCAGCAGGGTCAACATGAACACTGAAGCTTTCTTT. Residues: CASRVNMNTEAFF.

The rearrangement uses TRBV7-3 and TRBJ2-3; a possible D gene is TRBD2 (6 bases). Trimming removed 2 bases from V and 0 bases from J, with 6 bases in between. The CDR3 runs 14 residues. From germline, CDR1 is SGHTA and CDR2 FQGTGA. The CDR3 DNA follows: TGTGCCAGCAGCTTAGGGACTAGCACAGATACGCAGTATTTT. Translation: CASSLGTSTDTQYF.

The chain couples TRBV7-2 to TRBJ1-1; 7 nucleotides agree with TRBD1. CDR3 length equals 12 residues. J gave up 7 bases and V 5 bases, and 4 bases lay outside the gene matches. Looked up from germline, CDR1 is SGHTA and CDR2 is FQGNSA. CDR3 coding DNA: TGTGCCAGCAGCCTCCAGGGGGGTGAAGCTTTCTTT. It translates to CASSLQGGEAFF.

The rearrangement joins TRBV7-2 to TRBJ2-7, with D maybe TRBD1 (5 bases). Germline CDR1 is SGHTA and CDR2 is FQGNSA. The V and J ends lost 1 base and 4 bases respectively, with 8 bases between them. The CDR3 loop spans 13 amino acids. The CDR3 bases are TGTGCCAGCAGCTTAGGCAGGGAATACGAGCAGTACTTC. This sequence encodes CASSLGREYEQYF.

This chain uses TRBV30 with TRBJ2-2; 7 bases align to TRBD1. Germline lookup yields CDR1 GTSNPN and CDR2 SVGIG (reference sequence). With V trimmed by 3 bases and J by 7 bases, 8 bases remained unmatched. This CDR3 has 14 amino acids. DNA of the CDR3: TGTGCCTGGAGCCGGGACAGCGTTTACGGGGAGCTGTTTTTT. The encoded protein is CAWSRDSVYGELFF.

The chain is built from TRBV20-1 and TRBJ2-7; D possibly matches TRBD1 or TRBD2 (5 bases each). The germline V gene has CDR1 DFQATT and CDR2 SNEGSKA (reference sequence). V gave up 3 bases and J gave up 0 bases, with 15 bases separating them. The CDR3 spans 15 residues. CDR3 protein: CSASPGTDSSYEQYF. The CDR3, as DNA: TGCAGTGCTAGTCCCGGGACCGATAGCTCCTACGAGCAGTACTTC.

The rearrangement joins TRBV7-9 to TRBJ1-1; tentatively, D is TRBD1 (6 bases). Germline CDR1 SEHNR, CDR2 FQNEAQ (reference sequence). The CDR3 covers 15 residues. With 4 bases removed from V and 0 bases from J, the gap between germline ends came to 12 bases. The CDR3: CASSWGGQLNTEAFF. Written as DNA, the CDR3 is TGTGCCAGCAGCTGGGGCGGACAGCTGAACACTGAAGCTTTCTTT.

V and J are TRBV16 and TRBJ2-1; D call uncertain. V was pared by 4 bases and J by 9 bases, with 10 bases between. CDR1 KGHSY and CDR2 FQNENV come from the germline V gene. This CDR3 contains 12 residues. DNA of the CDR3: TGTGCCAGCAGCCCCCTCTATGGTGAGCAGTTCTTC. Translating it yields CASSPLYGEQFF. The whole variable domain, remainder taken from reference TRBV16 and TRBJ2-1, is GEEVAQTPKHLVRGEGQKAKLYCAPIKGHSYVFWYQQVLKNEFKFLISFQNENVFDETGMPKERFSAKCLPNSPCSLEIQATKLEDSAVYFCASSPLYGEQFFGPGTRLTVL.

The chain joins TRBV19 to TRBJ1-1; D unresolved. The germline V and J ends were trimmed by 5 bases and 6 bases, with 13 bases remaining between them. This CDR3 contains 13 residues. CDR1 is LNHDA, CDR2 SQIVND, per germline (reference sequence). In nucleotides, the CDR3 is TGTGCCAGTAGTCCCCAAAGTGGGGCTGAAGCTTTCTTT. It encodes CASSPQSGAEAFF.

The CDR3: CASSQDSREGAFHGYTF. CDR3 DNA: TGTGCCAGCAGCCAAGACAGTCGGGAAGGTGCTTTCCATGGCTACACCTTC. The rearrangement uses TRBV4-2 and TRBJ1-2; D uncertain. This CDR3 comprises 17 residues. CDR1 LGHNA and CDR2 YNFKEQ come from the germline V gene. Trimming took 0 bases from V and 6 from J, leaving 20 bases between them.

The V and J genes are TRBV6-5 and TRBJ1-2; weak D call: TRBD1 (5 bases). The CDR3 runs to 15 residues. Germline CDR1 MNHEY, CDR2 SVGAGI. With 4 bases removed from V and 2 bases from J, the gap between germline ends came to 14 bases. The CDR3 protein is CASSSPGRTNYGYTF. Here the CDR3 DNA reads TGTGCCAGCAGTTCCCCGGGACGGACAAACTATGGCTACACCTTC.

The rearrangement links TRBV3-1 (or the pseudogene TRBV3-2) to TRBJ1-3; D gene uncertain. Trimming took 4 bases from V and 4 from J, leaving 14 bases between them. Germline CDR1 reads LGHDT; CDR2 reads YNNKEL (reference sequence). The CDR3 has 15 residues. The CDR3 loop is CASSPQTRGGNTIYF. The CDR3 DNA follows: TGTGCCAGCAGCCCCCAGACCCGAGGAGGAAACACCATATATTTT.

The V gene is TRBV7-8, the J gene TRBJ1-5, with unresolved D. The germline V gene has CDR1 SGHVS and CDR2 FQNEAQ. Trimming took 1 base from V and 11 from J, leaving 15 bases between them. The CDR3 consists of 14 residues. CDR3 residues: CASSLESDDWSQHF. The CDR3 bases are TGTGCCAGCAGCTTAGAGTCCGACGATTGGTCCCAGCATTTT.

The chain links TRBV6-2 or TRBV6-3 to TRBJ2-1; no clear D gene. CDR1 MNHEY and CDR2 SVGEGT come from the germline V gene. V was shortened by 0 bases and J by 9 bases, with 9 bases between the two germline ends. CDR3 length equals 13 residues. CDR3 nucleotides: TGTGCCAGCAGTTACTCGATTAGCAGTGAGCAGTTCTTC. It yields the protein CASSYSISSEQFF.

The chain couples TRBV7-9 to TRBJ1-6; D ambiguous. V was clipped by 3 bases and J by 5 bases, with 8 bases between them. The germline V gene encodes CDR1 SEHNR and CDR2 FQNEAQ (reference sequence). This CDR3 region has 14 residues. CDR3 bases: TGTGCCAGCAGCTTGTCCTTCGATAATTCACCCCTCCACTTT. It encodes CASSLSFDNSPLHF.

The chain recombines TRBV6-7 with TRBJ1-5, with 9 bases lining up with TRBD1. TRBV6-7 is treated as an ORF (open reading frame) with a function not yet certain. After removal of 2 bases from V and 0 bases from J, the junction contained 14 bases not matched to a gene. The CDR3 totals 20 residues. The CDR3 DNA is TGTGCCAGCAGTTACCTGCGCCGGGACAGGGTCTCTTATAGCAATCAGCCCCAGCATTTT. Translating gives CASSYLRRDRVSYSNQPQHF.

This chain links TRBV5-4 with TRBJ2-1; 7 bases line up with TRBD1. The J segment lost 6 bases and the V segment lost 4 bases, leaving 10 bases of the junction unmatched. This CDR3 region has 15 residues. CDR1 is SGHNT and CDR2 is YYREEE in the germline V gene (reference sequence). The CDR3 spells CASSIRQGEGNEQFF. The DNA of the CDR3 is TGTGCCAGCAGCATCAGACAGGGAGAGGGCAATGAGCAGTTCTTC.